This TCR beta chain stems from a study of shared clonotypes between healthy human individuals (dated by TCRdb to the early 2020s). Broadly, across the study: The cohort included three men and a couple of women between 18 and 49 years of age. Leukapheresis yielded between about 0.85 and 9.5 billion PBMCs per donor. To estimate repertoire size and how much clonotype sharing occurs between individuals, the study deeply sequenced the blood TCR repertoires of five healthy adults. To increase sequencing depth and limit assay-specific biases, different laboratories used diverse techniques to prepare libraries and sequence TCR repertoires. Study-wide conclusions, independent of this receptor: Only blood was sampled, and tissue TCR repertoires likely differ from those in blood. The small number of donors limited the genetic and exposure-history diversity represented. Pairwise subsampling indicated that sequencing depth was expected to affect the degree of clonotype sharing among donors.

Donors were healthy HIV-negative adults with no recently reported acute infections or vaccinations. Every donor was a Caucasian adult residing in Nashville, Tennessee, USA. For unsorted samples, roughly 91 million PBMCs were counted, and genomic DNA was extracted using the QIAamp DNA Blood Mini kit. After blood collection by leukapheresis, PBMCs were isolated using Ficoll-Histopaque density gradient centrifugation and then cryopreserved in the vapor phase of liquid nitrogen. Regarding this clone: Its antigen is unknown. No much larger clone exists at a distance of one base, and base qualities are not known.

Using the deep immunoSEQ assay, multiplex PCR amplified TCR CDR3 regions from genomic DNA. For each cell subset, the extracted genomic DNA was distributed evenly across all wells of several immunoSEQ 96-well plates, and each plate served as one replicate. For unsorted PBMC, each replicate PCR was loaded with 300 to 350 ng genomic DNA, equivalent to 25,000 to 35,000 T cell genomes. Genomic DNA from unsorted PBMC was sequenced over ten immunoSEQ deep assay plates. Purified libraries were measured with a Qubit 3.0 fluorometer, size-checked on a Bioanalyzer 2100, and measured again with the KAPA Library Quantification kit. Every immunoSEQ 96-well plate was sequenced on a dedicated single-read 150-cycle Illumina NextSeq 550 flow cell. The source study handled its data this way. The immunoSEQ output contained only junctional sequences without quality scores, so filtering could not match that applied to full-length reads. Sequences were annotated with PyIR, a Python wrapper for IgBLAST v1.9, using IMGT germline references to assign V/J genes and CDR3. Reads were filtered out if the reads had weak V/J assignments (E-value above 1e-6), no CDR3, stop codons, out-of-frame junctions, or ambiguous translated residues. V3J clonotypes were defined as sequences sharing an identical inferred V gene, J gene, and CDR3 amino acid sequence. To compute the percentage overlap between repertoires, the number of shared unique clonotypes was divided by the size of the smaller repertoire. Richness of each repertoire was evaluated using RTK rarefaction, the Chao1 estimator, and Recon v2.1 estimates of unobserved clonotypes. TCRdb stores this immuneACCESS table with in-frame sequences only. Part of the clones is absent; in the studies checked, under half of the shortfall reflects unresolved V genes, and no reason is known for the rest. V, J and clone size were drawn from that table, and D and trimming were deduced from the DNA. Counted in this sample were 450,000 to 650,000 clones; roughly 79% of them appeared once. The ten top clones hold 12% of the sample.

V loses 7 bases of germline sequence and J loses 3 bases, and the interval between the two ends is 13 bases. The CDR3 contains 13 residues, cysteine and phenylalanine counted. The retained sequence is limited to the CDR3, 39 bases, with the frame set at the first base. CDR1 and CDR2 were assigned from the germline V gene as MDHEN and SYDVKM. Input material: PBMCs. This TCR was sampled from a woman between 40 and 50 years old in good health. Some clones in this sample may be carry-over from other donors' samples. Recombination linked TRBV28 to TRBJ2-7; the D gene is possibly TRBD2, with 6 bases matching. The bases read TGTGCCAGCAAGTGGGAGGCTCTCTACGAGCAGTACTTC. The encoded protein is CASKWEALYEQYF.